This entry concerns a single T cell receptor beta chain. This sample stems from a study of T-cell memory formation after mild COVID-19. The CDR3 consists of 14 residues. Trimming cost V 5 bases and J 4 bases; bases outside gene matches: 7. One entry per CDR3 protein results from TCRdb running MiXCR on the 5' RACE reads. The sample lists roughly 120,000 distinct CDR3 sequences; around a fifth were seen once. Input material: PBMCs or a T cell subset sorted from them (not recorded which). The source is a man between 18 and 29 years old who had mild COVID-19 (a few samples of this study predate the infection). Cell type and time point are not known. The chain combines TRBV12-3 or TRBV12-4 with TRBJ1-2; TRBD1 agrees at 7 bases. CDR3 DNA: TGTGCCAGCAGTCCTCCCGGGACAGCCTATGGCTACACCTTC. Protein product: CASSPPGTAYGYTF.